This T cell receptor beta chain was obtained from a study of T cell responses to AZD1222 COVID-19 vaccine. Using immunoSEQ multiplex PCR, the repertoire was profiled, and TCRdb retains in-frame clones only, with some absent. The sample includes roughly 140,000 clones, approximately 93% of them seen just once. This clone was counted once. The sample was peripheral blood, taken after recovery from COVID-19. This TCR was sampled from an adult who had recovered from COVID-19.

The CDR3 reads CASSSRGQHEQYF. The CDR3 DNA is TGTGCCAGCAGTTCCAGGGGGCAACACGAGCAGTACTTC. This chain connects TRBV27 to TRBJ2-7, with 8 bases that match TRBD1. Germline lookup yields CDR1 MNHEY and CDR2 SMNVEV (reference sequence). With 4 bases clipped from V and 5 bases from J, the junction kept 4 bases outside the gene matches. The CDR3 is 13 residues long.